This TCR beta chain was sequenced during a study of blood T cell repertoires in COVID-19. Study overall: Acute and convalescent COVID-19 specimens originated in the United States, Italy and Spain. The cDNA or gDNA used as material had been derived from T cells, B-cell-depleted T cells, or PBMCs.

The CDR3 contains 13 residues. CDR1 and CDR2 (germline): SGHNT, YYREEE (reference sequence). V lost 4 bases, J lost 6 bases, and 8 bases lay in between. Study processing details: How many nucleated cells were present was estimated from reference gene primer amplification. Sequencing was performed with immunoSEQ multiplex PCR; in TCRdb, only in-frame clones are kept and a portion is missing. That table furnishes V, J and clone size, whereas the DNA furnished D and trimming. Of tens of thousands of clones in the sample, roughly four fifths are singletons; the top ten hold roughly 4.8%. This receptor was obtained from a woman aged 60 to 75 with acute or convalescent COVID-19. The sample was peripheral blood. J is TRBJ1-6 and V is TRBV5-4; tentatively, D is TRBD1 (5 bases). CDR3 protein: CASSEDSNSPLHF. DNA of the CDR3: TGTGCCAGCAGCGAAGACAGTAATTCACCCCTCCACTTT.